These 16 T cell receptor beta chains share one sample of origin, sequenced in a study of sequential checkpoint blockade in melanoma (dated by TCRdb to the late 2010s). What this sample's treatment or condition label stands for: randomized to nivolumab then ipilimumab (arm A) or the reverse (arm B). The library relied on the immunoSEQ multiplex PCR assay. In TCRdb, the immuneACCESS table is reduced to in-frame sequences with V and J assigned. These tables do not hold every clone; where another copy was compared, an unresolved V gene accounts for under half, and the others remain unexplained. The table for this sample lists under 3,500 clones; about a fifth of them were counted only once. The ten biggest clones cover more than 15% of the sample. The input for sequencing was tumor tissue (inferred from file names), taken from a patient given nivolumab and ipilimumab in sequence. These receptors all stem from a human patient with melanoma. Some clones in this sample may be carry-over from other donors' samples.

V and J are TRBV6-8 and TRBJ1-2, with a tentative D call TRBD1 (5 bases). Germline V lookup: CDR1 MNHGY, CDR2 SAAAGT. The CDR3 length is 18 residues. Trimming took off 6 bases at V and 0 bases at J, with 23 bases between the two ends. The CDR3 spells CASSRGAGLWDPNYGYTF. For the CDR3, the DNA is TGTGCCAGCAGCCGCGGGGCCGGTCTATGGGACCCTAACTATGGCTACACCTTC.

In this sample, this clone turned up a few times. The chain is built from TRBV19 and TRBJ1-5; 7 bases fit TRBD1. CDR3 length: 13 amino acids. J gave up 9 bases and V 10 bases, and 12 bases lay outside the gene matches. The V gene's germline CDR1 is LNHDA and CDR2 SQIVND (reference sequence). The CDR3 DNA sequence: TGTGCCACCCAGGACAGGCCCGGGGGGCCCCAGCATTTT. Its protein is CATQDRPGGPQHF.

CDR3: CASSIIAGGLETQYF. The CDR3 coding sequence is TGTGCCAGTAGTATAATAGCGGGGGGGCTGGAGACCCAGTACTTC. The chain employs TRBV19 and TRBJ2-5; the match to TRBD2 covers 11 bases. The germline gives CDR1 LNHDA, CDR2 SQIVND (reference sequence). The junction had 4 bases not matched to a gene; V was cut back by 2 bases and J by 5 bases. CDR3 length: 15 residues.

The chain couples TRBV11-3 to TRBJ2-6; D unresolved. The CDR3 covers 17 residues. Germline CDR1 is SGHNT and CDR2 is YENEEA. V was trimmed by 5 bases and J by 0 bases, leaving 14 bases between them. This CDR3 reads CASSNPDRPSGANVLTF. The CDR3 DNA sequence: TGTGCCAGCAGCAACCCGGACCGGCCCTCTGGGGCCAACGTCCTGACTTTC.

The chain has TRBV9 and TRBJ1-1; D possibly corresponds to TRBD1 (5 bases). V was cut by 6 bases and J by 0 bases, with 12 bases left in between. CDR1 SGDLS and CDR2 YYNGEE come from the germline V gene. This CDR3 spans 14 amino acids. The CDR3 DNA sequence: TGTGCCAGCACCCTACAGGAGTTGAACACTGAAGCTTTCTTT. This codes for CASTLQELNTEAFF.

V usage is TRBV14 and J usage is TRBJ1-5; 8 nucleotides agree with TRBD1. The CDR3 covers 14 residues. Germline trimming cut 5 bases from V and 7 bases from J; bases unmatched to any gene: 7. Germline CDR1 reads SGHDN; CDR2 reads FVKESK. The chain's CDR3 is CASSETGVGQPQHF. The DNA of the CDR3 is TGTGCCAGCAGCGAGACAGGGGTCGGACAGCCCCAGCATTTT.

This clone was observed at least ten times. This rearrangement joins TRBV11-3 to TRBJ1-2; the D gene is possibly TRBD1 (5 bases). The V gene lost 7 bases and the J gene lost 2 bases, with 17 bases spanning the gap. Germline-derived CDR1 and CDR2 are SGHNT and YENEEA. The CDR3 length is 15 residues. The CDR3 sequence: CASNTRWDVNYGYTF. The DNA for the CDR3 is TGTGCCAGCAACACTCGGTGGGACGTAAACTATGGCTACACCTTC. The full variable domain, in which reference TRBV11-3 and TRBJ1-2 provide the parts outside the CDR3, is EAGVVQSPRYKIIEKKQPVAFWCNPISGHNTLYWYLQNLGQGPELLIRYENEEAVDDSQLPKDRFSAERLKGVDSTLKIQPAELGDSAVYLCASNTRWDVNYGYTFGSGTRLTVV.

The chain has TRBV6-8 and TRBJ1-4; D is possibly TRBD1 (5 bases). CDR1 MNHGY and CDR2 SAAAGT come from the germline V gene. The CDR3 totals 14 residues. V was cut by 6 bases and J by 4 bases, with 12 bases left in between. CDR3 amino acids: CASSTSGDNEKLFF. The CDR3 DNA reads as TGTGCCAGCAGCACTTCGGGGGATAATGAAAAACTGTTTTTT.

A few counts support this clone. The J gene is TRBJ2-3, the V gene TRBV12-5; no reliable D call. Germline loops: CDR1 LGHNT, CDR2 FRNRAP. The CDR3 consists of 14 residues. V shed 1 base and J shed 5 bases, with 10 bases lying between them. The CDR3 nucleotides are TGTGCTAGTGGTTTGGACGGGCAGCGAGATACGCAGTATTTT. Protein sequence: CASGLDGQRDTQYF.

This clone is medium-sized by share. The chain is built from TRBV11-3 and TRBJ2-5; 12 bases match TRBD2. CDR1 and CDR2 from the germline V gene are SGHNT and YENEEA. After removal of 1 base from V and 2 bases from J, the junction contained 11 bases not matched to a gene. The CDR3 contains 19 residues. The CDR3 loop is CASSLGRTSGVANQETQYF. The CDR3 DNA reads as TGTGCCAGCAGCTTAGGTAGGACTAGCGGGGTGGCGAATCAAGAGACCCAGTACTTC.

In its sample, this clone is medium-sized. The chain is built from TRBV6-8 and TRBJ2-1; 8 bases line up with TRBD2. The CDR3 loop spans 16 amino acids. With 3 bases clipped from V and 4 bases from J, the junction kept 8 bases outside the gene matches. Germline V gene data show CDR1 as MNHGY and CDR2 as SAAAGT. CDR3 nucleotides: TGTGCCAGCAGTTATACGGGGGGGGCTCGATACAATGAGCAGTTCTTC. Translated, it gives CASSYTGGARYNEQFF.

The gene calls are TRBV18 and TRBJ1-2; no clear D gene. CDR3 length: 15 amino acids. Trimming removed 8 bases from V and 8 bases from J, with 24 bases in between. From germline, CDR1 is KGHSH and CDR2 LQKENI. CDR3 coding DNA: TGTGCCAGCGCGGTTCCTCTGGGTAAAAGTACGGGCTACACCTTC. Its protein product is CASAVPLGKSTGYTF.

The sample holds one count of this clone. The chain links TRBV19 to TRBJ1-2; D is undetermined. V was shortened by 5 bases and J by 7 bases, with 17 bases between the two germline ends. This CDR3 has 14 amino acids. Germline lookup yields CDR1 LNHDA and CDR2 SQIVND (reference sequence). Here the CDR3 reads CASSRTGRGVGYTF. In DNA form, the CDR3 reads TGTGCCAGTAGTCGGACCGGACGAGGCGTTGGCTACACCTTC.

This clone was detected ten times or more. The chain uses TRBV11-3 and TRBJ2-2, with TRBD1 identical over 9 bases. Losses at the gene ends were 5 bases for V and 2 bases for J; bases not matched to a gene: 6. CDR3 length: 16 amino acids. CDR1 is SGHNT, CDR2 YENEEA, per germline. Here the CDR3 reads CASSTRQGVNTGELFF. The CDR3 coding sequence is TGTGCCAGCAGCACCCGACAGGGGGTTAACACCGGGGAGCTGTTTTTT.

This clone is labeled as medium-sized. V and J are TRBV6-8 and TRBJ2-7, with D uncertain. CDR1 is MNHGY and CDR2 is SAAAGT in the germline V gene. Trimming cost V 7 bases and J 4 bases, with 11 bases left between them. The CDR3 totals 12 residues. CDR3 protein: CASNTDGYEQYF. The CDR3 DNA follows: TGTGCCAGCAATACGGACGGGTACGAGCAGTACTTC.

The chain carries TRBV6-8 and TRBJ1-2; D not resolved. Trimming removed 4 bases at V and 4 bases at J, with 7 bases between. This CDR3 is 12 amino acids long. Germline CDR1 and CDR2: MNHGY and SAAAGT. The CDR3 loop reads CASSLGSYGYTF. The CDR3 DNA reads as TGTGCCAGCAGTTTAGGCTCCTATGGCTACACCTTC.